This T cell receptor beta chain was captured in a study of blood T cell repertoires in COVID-19. As for the study in general: COVID-19 samples collected from the United States, Italy and Spain covered acute and convalescent phases. PBMCs, B-cell-depleted T cells, or T cells were the source of the cDNA or gDNA that made up the material.

J lost 2 bases, V lost 9 bases, and 13 bases had no gene match. The CDR3 has 16 amino acids. Germline V lookup: CDR1 SGHRS, CDR2 YFSETQ. This clone was detected only a few times. Original handling: From reference gene primer amplification, estimates of nucleated cell counts were derived. TCRdb's copy holds only in-frame clones and misses some; the assay was immunoSEQ multiplex PCR. The V and J calls and clone size were taken over from that table, and D and trimming were inferred from the DNA. The table shows about 190,000 clones, with roughly 78% occurring only once. This TCR derives from a woman of 80 years or more with active or convalescent COVID-19. The rearrangement joins TRBV5-1 to TRBJ1-1; TRBD1 aligns across 10 bases. The sequenced sample consisted of peripheral blood. CDR3 in DNA: TGCGCCACCAAACCGGACGGGACAGGGGTTAACACTGAAGCTTTCTTT. Protein product: CATKPDGTGVNTEAFF. Using reference TRBV5-1 and TRBJ1-1 for the parts outside the CDR3, the full variable domain is KAGVTQTPRYLIKTRGQQVTLSCSPISGHRSVSWYQQTPGQGLQFLFEYFSETQRNKGNFPGRFSGRQFSNSRSEMNVSTLELGDSALYLCATKPDGTGVNTEAFFGQGTRLTVV.